One sample yielded the 16 T cell receptor beta chains listed below, sequenced in a study of blood T cell repertoires in COVID-19. The method was immunoSEQ multiplex PCR; TCRdb's version includes in-frame clones alone and lacks a portion of them. The top ten clones hold about 2.4% of a sample with approximately 320,000 clones, over 85% of them seen once. Sequencing input: PBMCs or T cells enriched from blood (not recorded which). The receptor source for this set is a man aged 60-69 years who had recovered from COVID-19.

This clone was seen a few times. The chain has TRBV5-4 and TRBJ1-1, with TRBD1 matching 11 bases. Germline CDR1 is SGHNT and CDR2 is YYREEE (reference sequence). This CDR3 contains 14 residues. V shed 5 bases, J shed 4 bases, and the junction held 4 bases outside the gene matches. CDR3 amino acids: CASRSDRGRTEAFF. DNA of the CDR3: TGTGCCAGCAGATCGGACAGGGGGCGCACTGAAGCTTTCTTT.

The rearrangement joins TRBV6-2 or TRBV6-3 to TRBJ1-5, with 8 bases matching TRBD1. The CDR3 loop spans 17 amino acids. Germline loops: CDR1 MNHEY, CDR2 SVGEGT. With V trimmed by 2 bases and J by 4 bases, 10 bases remained unmatched. CDR3 DNA sequence: TGTGCCAGCAGTTACCCAGGGGGCTGGGGAAAAAATCAGCCCCAGCATTTT. Its translation is CASSYPGGWGKNQPQHF.

V gene TRBV5-1 combines with J gene TRBJ2-2; 7 bases fit TRBD2. The CDR3 extends over 15 amino acids. Germline assignment: CDR1 SGHRS and CDR2 YFSETQ. V gave up 1 base and J gave up 5 bases; unmatched junction bases: 5. CDR3 DNA: TGCGCCAGCAGCTTGTCGGTCGGGGGGACCGGGGAGCTGTTTTTT. Its translation is CASSLSVGGTGELFF.

Worth noting for this clone: Additional DNA sequences in this sample encode the identical CDR3. The chain uses TRBV7-2 and TRBJ2-7; 10 nucleotides match TRBD1. V shed 4 bases, J shed 4 bases, and the junction held 4 bases outside the gene matches. Germline CDR1 reads SGHTA; CDR2 reads FQGNSA. The CDR3 extends over 14 amino acids. DNA of the CDR3: TGTGCCAGCAGCTCCGGGACAGGGGAATACGAGCAGTACTTC. Its protein is CASSSGTGEYEQYF.

The V gene is TRBV25-1, the J gene TRBJ1-2; a possible D gene is TRBD1 (6 bases). V gave up 5 bases and J gave up 6 bases, with 16 bases separating them. CDR3 size: 14 residues. Per the germline V gene, CDR1 is MGHDK and CDR2 is SYGVNS. CDR3: CASSNSRGADGYTF. CDR3 bases: TGTGCCAGCAGTAACTCCAGGGGCGCAGATGGCTACACCTTC.

The J gene is TRBJ2-7, the V gene TRBV6-5, with D possibly matching TRBD1 (6 bases). This CDR3 has 15 amino acids. V lost 1 base and J 3 bases, leaving 13 bases between the germline ends. CDR1 and CDR2 (germline): MNHEY, SVGAGI. The CDR3 DNA reads as TGTGCCAGCAGTTACTTAGGGGGAAGGGGCTACGAGCAGTACTTC. Translation: CASSYLGGRGYEQYF.

The chain links TRBV11-2 to TRBJ2-7, with 15 bases fitting TRBD2. The CDR3 sequence is 18 residues long. From germline, CDR1 is SGHAT and CDR2 FQNNGV. The trim removed 5 bases at V and 2 bases at J, leaving 10 bases unmatched. The CDR3 is CASSPPWGLAGGAYEQYF. CDR3 sequence (DNA): TGTGCCAGCAGCCCACCATGGGGACTAGCGGGAGGAGCCTACGAGCAGTACTTC.

The V gene is TRBV3-1 (or the pseudogene TRBV3-2), the J gene TRBJ1-3; weak D call: TRBD1 (5 bases). Germline CDR1 and CDR2: LGHDT and YNNKEL (reference sequence). This CDR3 comprises 15 residues. The V end was cut by 4 bases, the J end by 4 bases, with 14 bases between. The CDR3 protein is CASSPYRQTGNTIYF. In DNA, the CDR3 is TGTGCCAGCAGCCCCTACCGACAGACCGGAAACACCATATATTTT.

The chain carries TRBV2 and TRBJ1-2, with D possibly being TRBD1 (5 bases). Trimming shortened V by 5 bases and J by 2 bases, and 12 bases separated the two germline ends. The CDR3 has 14 amino acids. The germline CDR1 and CDR2 sequences are SNHLY and FYNNEI. In nucleotides, the CDR3 is TGTGCCAGCAGTCTGGGCAGGGCCAACTATGGCTACACCTTC. Translated: CASSLGRANYGYTF.

This sequence joins TRBV19 and TRBJ2-5, with D possibly matching TRBD1 (5 bases). Germline CDR1 is LNHDA and CDR2 is SQIVND (reference sequence). The CDR3 extends over 16 amino acids. V was shortened by 1 base and J by 3 bases, with 15 bases between the two germline ends. The CDR3 bases are TGTGCCAGTAGTATAGGGGGCCCGCTGGGCGAAGAGACCCAGTACTTC. Its translation is CASSIGGPLGEETQYF.

The J gene is TRBJ2-1, the V gene TRBV28, with 11 bases identical to TRBD2. The CDR3 is made up of 12 amino acids. Germline V gene data show CDR1 as MDHEN and CDR2 as SYDVKM. V lost 9 bases, J lost 7 bases, and 2 bases stayed unmatched. This chain's CDR3 is CASSGGGNEQFF. CDR3 nucleotides: TGTGCCAGTAGCGGGGGGGGAAATGAGCAGTTCTTC.

The sample holds one count of this clone. The chain recombines TRBV5-1 with TRBJ2-1, with D maybe TRBD2 (5 bases). This CDR3 spans 16 amino acids. Per the germline V gene, CDR1 is SGHRS and CDR2 is YFSETQ. V was shortened by 4 bases and J by 1 base, with 15 bases between the two germline ends. The CDR3 region has the DNA TGCGCCAGCAGCACCCGTGTCGGGGTTTCCTACAATGAGCAGTTCTTC. This encodes CASSTRVGVSYNEQFF.

The chain recombines TRBV6-6 with TRBJ1-5, with a tentative D call TRBD1 (5 bases). Germline CDR1 reads MNHNY; CDR2 reads SVGAGI (reference sequence). CDR3 length: 13 amino acids. The ends were cut back, 5 bases at V and 4 bases at J, with 9 bases in the middle. CDR3 amino acids: CASSTDTNQPQHF. In nucleotides, the CDR3 is TGTGCCAGCAGTACGGACACAAATCAGCCCCAGCATTTT.

The chain employs TRBV4-1 and TRBJ2-7; D may be TRBD2 (6 bases). Trimming left V 8 bases short and J 6 bases short, with 17 bases between. CDR1 MGHRA and CDR2 YSYEKL come from the germline V gene. This CDR3 is built from 13 residues. CDR3 amino acids: CASRRELKGEQYF. Written as DNA, the CDR3 is TGCGCCAGCCGTCGGGAGCTGAAAGGCGAGCAGTACTTC.

The chain uses TRBV24-1 and TRBJ2-1; 10 nucleotides match TRBD2. CDR1 is KGHDR, CDR2 SFDVKD, per germline. The CDR3 is made up of 16 amino acids. J lost 7 bases, V lost 4 bases, and 9 bases had no gene match. The CDR3 DNA follows: TGTGCCACCAGTGACAACAGCGGGAGGGCCTTTAATGAGCAGTTCTTC. This encodes CATSDNSGRAFNEQFF.

This clone was counted many times. The chain uses TRBV12-3 or TRBV12-4 and TRBJ1-5, with no clear D. This CDR3 has 12 residues. The V end was cut by 3 bases, the J end by 4 bases, with 4 bases between. The CDR3 bases are TGTGCCAGCAGTTTCCTTAATCAGCCCCAGCATTTT. As protein: CASSFLNQPQHF.